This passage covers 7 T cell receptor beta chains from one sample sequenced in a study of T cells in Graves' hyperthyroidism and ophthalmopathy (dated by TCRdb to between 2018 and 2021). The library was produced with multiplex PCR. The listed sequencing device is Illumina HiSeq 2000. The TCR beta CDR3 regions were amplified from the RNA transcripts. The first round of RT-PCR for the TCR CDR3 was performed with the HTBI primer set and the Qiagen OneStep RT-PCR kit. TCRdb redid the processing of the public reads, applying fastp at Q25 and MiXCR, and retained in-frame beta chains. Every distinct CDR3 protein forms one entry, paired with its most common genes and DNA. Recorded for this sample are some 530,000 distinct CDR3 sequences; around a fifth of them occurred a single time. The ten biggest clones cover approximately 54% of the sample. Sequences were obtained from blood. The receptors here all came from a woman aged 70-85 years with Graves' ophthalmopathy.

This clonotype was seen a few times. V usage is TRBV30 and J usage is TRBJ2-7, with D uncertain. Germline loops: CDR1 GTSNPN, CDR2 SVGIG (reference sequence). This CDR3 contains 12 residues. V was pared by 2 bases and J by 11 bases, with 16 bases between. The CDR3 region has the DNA TGTGCCTGGAGTCCCCGATCGGACCAGGAGTACTTC. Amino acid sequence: CAWSPRSDQEYF. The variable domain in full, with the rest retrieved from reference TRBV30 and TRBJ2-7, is SQTIHQWPATLVQPVGSPLSLECTVEGTSNPNLYWYRQAAGRGLQLLFYSVGIGQISSEVPQNLSASRPQDRQFILSSKKLLLSDSGFYLCAWSPRSDQEYFGPGTRLTVT.

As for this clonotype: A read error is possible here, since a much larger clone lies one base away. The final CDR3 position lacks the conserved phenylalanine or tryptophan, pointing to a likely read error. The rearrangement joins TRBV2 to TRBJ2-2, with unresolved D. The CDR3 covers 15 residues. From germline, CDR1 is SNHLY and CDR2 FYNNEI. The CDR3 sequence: CASSKATPYTGELFS. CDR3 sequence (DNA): TGTGCCAGCAGTAAAGCCACACCCTACACCGGGGAGCTGTTTTCT.

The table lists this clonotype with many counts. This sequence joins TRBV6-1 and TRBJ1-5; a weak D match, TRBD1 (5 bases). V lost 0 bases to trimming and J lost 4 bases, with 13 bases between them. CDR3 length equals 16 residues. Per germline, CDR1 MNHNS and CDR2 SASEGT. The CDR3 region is CASSEAMGPGNQPQHF. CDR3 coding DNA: TGTGCCAGCAGTGAAGCGATGGGACCTGGAAATCAGCCCCAGCATTTT.

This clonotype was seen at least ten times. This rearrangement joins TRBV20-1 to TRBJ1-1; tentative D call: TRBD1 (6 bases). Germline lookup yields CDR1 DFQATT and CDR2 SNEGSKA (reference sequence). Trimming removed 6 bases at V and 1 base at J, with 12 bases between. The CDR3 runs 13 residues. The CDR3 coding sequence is TGCAGTGCACCGACAGGAGCGAACACTGAAGCTTTCTTT. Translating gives CSAPTGANTEAFF.

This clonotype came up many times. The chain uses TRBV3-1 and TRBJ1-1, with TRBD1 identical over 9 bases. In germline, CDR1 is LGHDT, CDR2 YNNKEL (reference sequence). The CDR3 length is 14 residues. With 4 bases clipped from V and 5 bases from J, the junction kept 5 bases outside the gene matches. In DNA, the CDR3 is TGTGCCAGCAGCCGGACAGGGGCGAGAACTGAAGCTTTCTTT. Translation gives CASSRTGARTEAFF.

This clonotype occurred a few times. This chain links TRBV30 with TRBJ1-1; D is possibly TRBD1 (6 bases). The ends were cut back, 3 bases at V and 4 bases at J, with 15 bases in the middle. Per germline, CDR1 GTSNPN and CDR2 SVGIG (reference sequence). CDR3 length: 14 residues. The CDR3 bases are TGTGCCTGGAGGGGCGGCAGGGGAGGCACTGAAGCTTTCTTT. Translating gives CAWRGGRGGTEAFF. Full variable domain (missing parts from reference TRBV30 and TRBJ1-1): SQTIHQWPATLVQPVGSPLSLECTVEGTSNPNLYWYRQAAGRGLQLLFYSVGIGQISSEVPQNLSASRPQDRQFILSSKKLLLSDSGFYLCAWRGGRGGTEAFFGQGTRLTVV.

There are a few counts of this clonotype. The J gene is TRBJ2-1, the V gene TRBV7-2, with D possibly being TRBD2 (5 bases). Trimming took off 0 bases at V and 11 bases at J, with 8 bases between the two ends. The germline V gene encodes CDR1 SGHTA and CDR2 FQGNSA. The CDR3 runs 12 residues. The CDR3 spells CASSLAGVQQFF. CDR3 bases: TGTGCCAGCAGCTTAGCGGGAGTGCAGCAGTTCTTC. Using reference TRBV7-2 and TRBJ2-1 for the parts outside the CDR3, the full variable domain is GAGVSQSPSNKVTEKGKDVELRCDPISGHTALYWYRQSLGQGLEFLIYFQGNSAPDKSGLPSDRFSAERTGGSVSTLTIQRTQQEDSAVYLCASSLAGVQQFFGPGTRLTVL.